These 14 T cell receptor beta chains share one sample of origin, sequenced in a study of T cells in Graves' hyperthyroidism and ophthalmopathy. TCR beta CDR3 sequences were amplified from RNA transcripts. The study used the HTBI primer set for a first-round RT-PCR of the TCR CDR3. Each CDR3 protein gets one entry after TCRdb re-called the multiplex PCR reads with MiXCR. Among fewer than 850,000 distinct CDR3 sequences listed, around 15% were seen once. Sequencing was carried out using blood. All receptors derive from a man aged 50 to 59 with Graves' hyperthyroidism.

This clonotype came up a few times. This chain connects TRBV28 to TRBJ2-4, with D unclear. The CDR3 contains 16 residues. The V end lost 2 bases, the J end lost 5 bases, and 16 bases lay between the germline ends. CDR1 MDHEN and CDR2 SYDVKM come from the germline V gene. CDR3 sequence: CASSLVAGGIENIQYF. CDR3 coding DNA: TGTGCCAGCAGTTTAGTGGCCGGTGGGATTGAAAACATTCAGTACTTC. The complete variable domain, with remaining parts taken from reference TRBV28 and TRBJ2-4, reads DVKVTQSSRYLVKRTGEKVFLECVQDMDHENMFWYRQDPGLGLRLIYFSYDVKMKEKGDIPEGYSVSREKKERFSLILESASTNQTSMYLCASSLVAGGIENIQYFGAGTRLSVL.

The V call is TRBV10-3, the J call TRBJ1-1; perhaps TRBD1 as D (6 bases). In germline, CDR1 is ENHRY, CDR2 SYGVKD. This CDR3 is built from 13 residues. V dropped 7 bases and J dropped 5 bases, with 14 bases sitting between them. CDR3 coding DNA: TGTGCCATCATAGGGGGAGGGGATACTGAAGCTTTCTTT. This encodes CAIIGGGDTEAFF.

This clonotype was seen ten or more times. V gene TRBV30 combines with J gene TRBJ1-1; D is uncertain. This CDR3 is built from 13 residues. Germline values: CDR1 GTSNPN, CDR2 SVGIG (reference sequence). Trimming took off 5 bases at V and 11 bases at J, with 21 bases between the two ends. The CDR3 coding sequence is TGTGCCTGGGATCTTACCGGGAGTTCAGGCGCTTTCTTT. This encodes CAWDLTGSSGAFF. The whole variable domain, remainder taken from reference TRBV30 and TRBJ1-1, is SQTIHQWPATLVQPVGSPLSLECTVEGTSNPNLYWYRQAAGRGLQLLFYSVGIGQISSEVPQNLSASRPQDRQFILSSKKLLLSDSGFYLCAWDLTGSSGAFFGQGTRLTVV.

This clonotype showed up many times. The CDR3 coding sequence is TGCAGTGCTAGGGGGACTAGCGGGAGAACAGATACGCAGTATTTT. Amino acids: CSARGTSGRTDTQYF. The chain recombines TRBV20-1 with TRBJ2-3, with 14 bases lining up with TRBD2. The germline CDR1 and CDR2 sequences are DFQATT and SNEGSKA (reference sequence). The CDR3 length is 15 residues. J gave up 3 bases and V 3 bases, and 2 bases lay outside the gene matches.

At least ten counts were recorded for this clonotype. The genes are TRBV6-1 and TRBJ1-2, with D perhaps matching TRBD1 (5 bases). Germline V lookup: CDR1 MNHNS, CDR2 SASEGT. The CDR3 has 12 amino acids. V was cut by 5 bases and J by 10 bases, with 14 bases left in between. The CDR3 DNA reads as TGTGCCAGCAGTTGGGGGACGAAAAACTACACCTTC. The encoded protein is CASSWGTKNYTF.

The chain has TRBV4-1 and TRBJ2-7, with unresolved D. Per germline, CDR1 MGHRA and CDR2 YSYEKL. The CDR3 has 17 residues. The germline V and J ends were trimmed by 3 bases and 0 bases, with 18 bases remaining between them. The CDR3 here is CASSHSVLAQSSYEQYF. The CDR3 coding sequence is TGCGCCAGCAGCCACTCCGTACTTGCGCAAAGCTCCTACGAGCAGTACTTC.

The CDR3 loop reads CSALTGQSSTDTQYF. CDR3 DNA sequence: TGCAGTGCTCTCACGGGACAGTCTAGCACAGATACGCAGTATTTT. J is TRBJ2-3 and V is TRBV20-1; 7 bases fit TRBD1. The germline CDR1 and CDR2 sequences are DFQATT and SNEGSKA (reference sequence). The CDR3 loop spans 15 amino acids. Losses at the gene ends were 5 bases for V and 0 bases for J; bases not matched to a gene: 8.

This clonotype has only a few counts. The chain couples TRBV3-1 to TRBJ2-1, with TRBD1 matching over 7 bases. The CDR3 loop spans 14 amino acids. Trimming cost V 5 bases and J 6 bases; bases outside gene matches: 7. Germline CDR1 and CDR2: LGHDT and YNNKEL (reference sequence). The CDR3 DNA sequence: TGTGCCAGCAGCGGCCGTAACAGGGGCAATGAGCAGTTCTTC. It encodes CASSGRNRGNEQFF.

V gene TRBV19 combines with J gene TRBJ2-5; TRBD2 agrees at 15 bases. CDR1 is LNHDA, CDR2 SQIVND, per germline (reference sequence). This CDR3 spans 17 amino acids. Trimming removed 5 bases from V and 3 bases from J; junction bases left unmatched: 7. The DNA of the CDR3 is TGTGCCAGTAGTCCTGGACTAGCGGGAGGGGTAGAAGAGACCCAGTACTTC. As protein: CASSPGLAGGVEETQYF. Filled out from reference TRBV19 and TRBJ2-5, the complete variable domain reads DGGITQSPKYLFRKEGQNVTLSCEQNLNHDAMYWYRQDPGQGLRLIYYSQIVNDFQKGDIAEGYSVSREKKESFPLTVTSAQKNPTAFYLCASSPGLAGGVEETQYFGPGTRLLVL.

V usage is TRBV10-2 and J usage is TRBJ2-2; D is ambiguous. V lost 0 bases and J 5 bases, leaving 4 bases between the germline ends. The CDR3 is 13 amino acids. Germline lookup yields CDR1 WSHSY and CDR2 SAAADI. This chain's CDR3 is CASSESPTGELFF. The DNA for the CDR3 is TGCGCCAGCAGTGAGTCGCCGACCGGGGAGCTGTTTTTT.

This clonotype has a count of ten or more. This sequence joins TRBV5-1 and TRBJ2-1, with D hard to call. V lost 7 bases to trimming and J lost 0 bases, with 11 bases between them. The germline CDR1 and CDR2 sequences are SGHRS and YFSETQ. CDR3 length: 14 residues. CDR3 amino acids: CASQKTSSYNEQFF. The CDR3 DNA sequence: TGCGCCAGCCAAAAGACGAGCTCCTACAATGAGCAGTTCTTC.

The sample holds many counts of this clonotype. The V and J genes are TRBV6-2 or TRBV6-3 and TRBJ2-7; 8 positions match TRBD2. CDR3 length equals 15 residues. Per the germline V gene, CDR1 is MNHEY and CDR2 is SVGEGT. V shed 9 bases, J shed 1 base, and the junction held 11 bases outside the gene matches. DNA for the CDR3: TGTGCCAGTAGATTCTTAGCGGGATTTTCCTACGAGCAGTACTTC. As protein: CASRFLAGFSYEQYF.

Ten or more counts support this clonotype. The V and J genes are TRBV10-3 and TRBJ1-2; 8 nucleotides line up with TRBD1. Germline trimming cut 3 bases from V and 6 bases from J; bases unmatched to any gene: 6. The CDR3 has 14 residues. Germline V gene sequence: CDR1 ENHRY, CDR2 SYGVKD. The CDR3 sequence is CAISDGAGGDGYTF. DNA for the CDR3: TGTGCCATCAGTGATGGGGCAGGGGGCGATGGCTACACCTTC.

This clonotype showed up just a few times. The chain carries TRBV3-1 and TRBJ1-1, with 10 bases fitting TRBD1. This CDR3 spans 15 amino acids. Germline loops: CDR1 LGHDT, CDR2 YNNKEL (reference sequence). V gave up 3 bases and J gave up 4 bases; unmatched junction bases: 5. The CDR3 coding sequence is TGTGCCAGCAGCCAGGGGACAGGGGAGGGCACTGAAGCTTTCTTT. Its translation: CASSQGTGEGTEAFF.